Listed here are 16 T cell receptor beta chains from one sample, sequenced in a study of cytomegalovirus exposure and HLA in healthy donors. The PCR was carried out with 60 Vbeta primers and 13 Jbeta primers. Profiling relied on immunoSEQ multiplex PCR, and the TCRdb table lists in-frame clones only, not all of them. Of 220,000 or so clones listed, 79% are singletons. Sequencing was performed on PBMCs. The origin of the receptors is a man in his fifties or sixties in good health and CMV-seronegative.

The CDR3 region is CASSPGTGVAFF. CDR3 nucleotides: TGTGCCAGCTCACCGGGTACGGGAGTAGCTTTCTTT. This sequence joins TRBV18 and TRBJ1-1; no clear D. Per the germline V gene, CDR1 is KGHSH and CDR2 is LQKENI. The CDR3 consists of 12 residues. V was shortened by 3 bases and J by 10 bases, with 12 bases between the two germline ends.

Only a few counts were recorded for this clone. The rearrangement joins TRBV6-5 to TRBJ2-7, with 8 nucleotides matching TRBD1. The germline CDR1 and CDR2 sequences are MNHEY and SVGAGI. The CDR3 is 15 amino acids. The V and J ends lost 0 bases and 6 bases, in that order; junction bases with no gene match: 7. CDR3 protein: CASSYSGRGHREQYF. CDR3 coding DNA: TGTGCCAGCAGTTACTCGGGCAGGGGGCATCGCGAGCAGTACTTC.

CDR3 in amino acids: CSGLTGGTGGGEQFF. CDR3 bases: TGCAGCGGCCTCACGGGAGGGACGGGTGGTGGGGAGCAGTTCTTC. This chain joins TRBV29-1 and TRBJ2-1; TRBD2 matches at 8 bases. CDR3 length equals 15 residues. V was clipped by 7 bases and J by 10 bases; unmatched bases: 18. CDR1 and CDR2 (germline): SQVTM, ANQGSEA.

This chain links TRBV10-3 with TRBJ2-2; D remains unclear. The germline V and J ends were trimmed by 10 bases and 1 base, with 16 bases remaining between them. Per germline, CDR1 ENHRY and CDR2 SYGVKD. The CDR3 covers 15 residues. The CDR3: CATNPQNLNTGELFF. The CDR3 DNA follows: TGTGCCACCAATCCCCAGAATTTGAACACCGGGGAGCTGTTTTTT.

This sequence joins TRBV5-6 and TRBJ2-1, with 7 bases aligning to TRBD2. Germline-derived CDR1 and CDR2 are SGHDT and YYEEEE. The CDR3 is made up of 15 amino acids. V gave up 2 bases and J gave up 0 bases; unmatched junction bases: 2. The CDR3 nucleotides are TGTGCCAGCAGCTTCCAGCGGGACTCCTACAATGAGCAGTTCTTC. Protein: CASSFQRDSYNEQFF.

This clone was detected only once. This rearrangement joins TRBV28 to TRBJ2-5, with D possibly matching TRBD2 (5 bases). The V and J ends lost 2 bases and 4 bases respectively, with 23 bases between them. In germline, CDR1 is MDHEN, CDR2 SYDVKM. The CDR3 consists of 18 residues. This CDR3 is CASSLSFGAGPRGETQYF. The CDR3 DNA reads as TGTGCCAGCAGTTTAAGTTTCGGCGCAGGACCTCGGGGAGAGACCCAGTACTTC.

The chain links TRBV2 to TRBJ1-4; D perhaps matches TRBD1 (6 bases). Germline V gene lookup returns CDR1 SNHLY and CDR2 FYNNEI. The CDR3 length is 14 residues. V lost 7 bases to trimming and J lost 0 bases, with 9 bases between them. This CDR3 is CASKSGATNEKLFF. The CDR3 coding sequence is TGTGCCAGCAAATCAGGGGCAACTAATGAAAAACTGTTTTTT.

The rearrangement uses TRBV19 and TRBJ2-2; 9 bases align to TRBD1. V shed 8 bases, J shed 3 bases, and the junction held 4 bases outside the gene matches. Germline V gene sequence: CDR1 LNHDA, CDR2 SQIVND (reference sequence). This CDR3 has 14 amino acids. The CDR3 reads CASGDRADTGELFF. The CDR3, as DNA: TGTGCCAGTGGGGACAGGGCTGACACCGGGGAGCTGTTTTTT.

The genes are TRBV11-2 and TRBJ2-7; D call uncertain. With 2 bases removed from V and 3 bases from J, the gap between germline ends came to 11 bases. The CDR3 spans 14 residues. Germline CDR1 reads SGHAT; CDR2 reads FQNNGV. CDR3 amino acids: CASSLSASRYEQYF. The CDR3 DNA sequence: TGTGCCAGCAGCTTATCGGCTAGTCGCTACGAGCAGTACTTC.

This sequence joins TRBV30 and TRBJ1-1, with D uncertain. The V and J ends lost 4 bases and 4 bases respectively, with 10 bases between them. CDR3 length: 12 amino acids. The V gene's germline CDR1 is GTSNPN and CDR2 SVGIG (reference sequence). This chain's CDR3 is CAWKRSPTEAFF. The CDR3 DNA reads as TGTGCCTGGAAAAGGAGTCCCACTGAAGCTTTCTTT.

The V call is TRBV9, the J call TRBJ2-1, with 11 positions matching TRBD2. This CDR3 contains 15 residues. V lost 2 bases, J lost 6 bases, and 4 bases stayed unmatched. Germline-derived CDR1 and CDR2 are SGDLS and YYNGEE. The CDR3 DNA sequence: TGTGCCAGCAGCGTTGGTAGCGGGGGGGTCAATGAGCAGTTCTTC. This translates into CASSVGSGGVNEQFF.

V gene TRBV20-1 combines with J gene TRBJ2-7; 7 nucleotides agree with TRBD2. Trimming removed 5 bases from V and 6 bases from J; junction bases left unmatched: 4. The CDR3 extends over 11 amino acids. The germline gives CDR1 DFQATT, CDR2 SNEGSKA (reference sequence). CDR3 bases: TGCAGTGCTGGCGGGGGAACCGAGCAGTACTTC. Translated, it gives CSAGGGTEQYF.

This clone has just one count. The chain couples TRBV5-1 to TRBJ1-2, with 8 bases aligning to TRBD1. Germline loops: CDR1 SGHRS, CDR2 YFSETQ. The CDR3 totals 14 residues. V was clipped by 0 bases and J by 3 bases; unmatched bases: 1. The CDR3 coding sequence is TGCGCCAGCAGCTTGGACAGGGGGTACTATGGCTACACCTTC. Translated, it gives CASSLDRGYYGYTF.

This chain connects TRBV6-6 to TRBJ2-3, with 7 bases matching TRBD2. V shed 2 bases, J shed 11 bases, and the junction held 4 bases outside the gene matches. This CDR3 contains 12 residues. Per germline, CDR1 MNHNY and CDR2 SVGAGI (reference sequence). CDR3 residues: CASSYEGRGQYF. The DNA of the CDR3 is TGTGCCAGCAGTTACGAGGGGAGGGGGCAGTATTTT.

The V call is TRBV2, the J call TRBJ2-7, with a weak D call TRBD1 (5 bases). Germline CDR1 and CDR2: SNHLY and FYNNEI. The CDR3 is made up of 14 amino acids. Between the trimmed V and J ends, which lost 6 bases and 3 bases, there was a span of 15 bases. CDR3 sequence: CASRGLTGSYEQYF. Here the CDR3 DNA reads TGTGCCAGCAGGGGGCTAACGGGCAGCTACGAGCAGTACTTC.

This chain links TRBV5-1 with TRBJ2-3, with 12 positions matching TRBD2. CDR3 length: 18 residues. The V and J ends lost 1 base and 0 bases, in that order; junction bases with no gene match: 6. Germline loops: CDR1 SGHRS, CDR2 YFSETQ. The CDR3 DNA reads as TGCGCCAGCAGCTTGCAACTAGCGGGAGGCCCTAGCACAGATACGCAGTATTTT. This translates into CASSLQLAGGPSTDTQYF.